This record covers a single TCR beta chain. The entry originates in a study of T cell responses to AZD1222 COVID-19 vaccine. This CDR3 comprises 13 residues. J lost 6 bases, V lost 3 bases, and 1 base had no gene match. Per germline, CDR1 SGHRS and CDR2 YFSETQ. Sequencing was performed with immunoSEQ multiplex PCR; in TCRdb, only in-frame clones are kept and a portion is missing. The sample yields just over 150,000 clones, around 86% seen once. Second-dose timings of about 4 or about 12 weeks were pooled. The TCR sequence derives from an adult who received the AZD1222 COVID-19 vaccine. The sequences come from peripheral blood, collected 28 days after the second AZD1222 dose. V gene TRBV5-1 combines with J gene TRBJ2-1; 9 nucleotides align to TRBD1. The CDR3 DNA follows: TGCGCCAGCAGCTGGGACAGGGCCAATGAGCAGTTCTTC. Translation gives CASSWDRANEQFF.